This T cell receptor (beta chain) was recovered during a study of T cell repertoires in cytomegalovirus infection. CDR1 and CDR2 (germline): SGHVS, FQNEAQ. The V segment lost 4 bases and the J segment 5 bases; nucleotides outside the gene matches: 5. This CDR3 is built from 15 residues. MiXCR, applied by TCRdb to the reads, yields one record per CDR3 protein. The table lists about 200,000 distinct CDR3 sequences, about a tenth of them singletons. This clonotype was picked up many times. This chain joins TRBV7-8 and TRBJ2-7; 13 positions match TRBD2. Sequenced material: PBMCs. This clonotype was obtained from a human donor in good health (CMV status not recorded). Some clones in this sample may be carry-over from other donors' samples. The CDR3 coding sequence is TGTGCCAGCAGCTCACTAGCGGGGGGGCGTCACGAGCAGTACTTC. Its protein is CASSSLAGGRHEQYF.